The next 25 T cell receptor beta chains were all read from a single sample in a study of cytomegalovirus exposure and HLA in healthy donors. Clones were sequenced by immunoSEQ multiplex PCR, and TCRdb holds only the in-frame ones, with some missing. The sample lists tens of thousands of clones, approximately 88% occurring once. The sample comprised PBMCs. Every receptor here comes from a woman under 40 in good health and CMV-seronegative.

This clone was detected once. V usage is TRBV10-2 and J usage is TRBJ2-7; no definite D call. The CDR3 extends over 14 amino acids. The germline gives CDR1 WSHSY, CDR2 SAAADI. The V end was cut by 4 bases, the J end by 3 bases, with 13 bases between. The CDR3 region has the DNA TGCGCCAGCAGTGTTCCGGGTAACGACTACGAGCAGTACTTC. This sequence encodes CASSVPGNDYEQYF.

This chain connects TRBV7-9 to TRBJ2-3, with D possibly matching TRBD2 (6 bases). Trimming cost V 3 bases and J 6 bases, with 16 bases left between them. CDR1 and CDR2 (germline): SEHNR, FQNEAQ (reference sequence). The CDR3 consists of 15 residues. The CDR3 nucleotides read TGTGCCAGCAGCTTGGCGGGACCCACGGAGGATACGCAGTATTTT. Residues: CASSLAGPTEDTQYF.

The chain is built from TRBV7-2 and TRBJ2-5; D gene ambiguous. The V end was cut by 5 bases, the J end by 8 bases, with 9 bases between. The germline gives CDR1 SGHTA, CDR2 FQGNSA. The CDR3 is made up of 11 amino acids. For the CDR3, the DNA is TGTGCCAGCAGCCCCTCAAGCACCCAGTACTTC. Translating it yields CASSPSSTQYF.

The CDR3 reads CASSLYPGHEKLFF. The CDR3 bases are TGTGCCAGCAGCTTATACCCGGGACACGAAAAACTGTTTTTT. This chain connects TRBV7-2 to TRBJ1-4, with D possibly being TRBD1 (6 bases). The germline V and J ends were trimmed by 2 bases and 8 bases, with 12 bases remaining between them. CDR3 length: 14 amino acids. CDR1 is SGHTA, CDR2 FQGNSA, per germline.

CDR3 region: CASSEMARADYEQYF. The CDR3 DNA reads as TGTGCCAGCAGTGAGATGGCTAGAGCAGATTACGAGCAGTACTTC. V and J are TRBV2 and TRBJ2-7; D gene uncertain. CDR1 and CDR2 (germline): SNHLY, FYNNEI. This CDR3 contains 15 residues. Trimming removed 3 bases at V and 4 bases at J, with 16 bases between.

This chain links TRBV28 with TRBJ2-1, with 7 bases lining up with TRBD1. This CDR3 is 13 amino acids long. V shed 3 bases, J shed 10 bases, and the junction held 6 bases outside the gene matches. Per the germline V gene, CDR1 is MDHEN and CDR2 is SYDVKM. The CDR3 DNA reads TGTGCCAGCAGTTTCGTAAGGGGGCGCGAGCAGTTCTTC. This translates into CASSFVRGREQFF.

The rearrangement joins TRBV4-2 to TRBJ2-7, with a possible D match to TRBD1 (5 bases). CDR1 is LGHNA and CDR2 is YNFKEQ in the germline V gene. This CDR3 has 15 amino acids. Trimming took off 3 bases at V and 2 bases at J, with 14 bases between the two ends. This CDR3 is CASSQVTDRAYEQYF. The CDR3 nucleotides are TGTGCCAGCAGCCAGGTGACAGACCGAGCCTACGAGCAGTACTTC.

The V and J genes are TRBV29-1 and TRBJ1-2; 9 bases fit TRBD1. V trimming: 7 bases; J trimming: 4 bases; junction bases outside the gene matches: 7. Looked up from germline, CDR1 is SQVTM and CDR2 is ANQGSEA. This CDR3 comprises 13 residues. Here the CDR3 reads CSAGDREGYGYTF. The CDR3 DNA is TGCAGCGCCGGGGACAGGGAGGGCTATGGCTACACCTTC. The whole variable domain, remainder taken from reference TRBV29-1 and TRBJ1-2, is SAVISQKPSRDICQRGTSLTIQCQVDSQVTMMFWYRQQPGQSLTLIATANQGSEATYESGFVIDKFPISRPNLTFSTLTVSNMSPEDSSIYLCSAGDREGYGYTFGSGTRLTVV.

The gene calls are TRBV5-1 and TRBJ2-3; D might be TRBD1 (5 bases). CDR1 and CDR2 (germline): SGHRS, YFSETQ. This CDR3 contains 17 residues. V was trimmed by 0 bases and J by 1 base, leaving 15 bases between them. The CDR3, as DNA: TGCGCCAGCAGCTTGGTGGTAGGGCAGGGTGGCACAGATACGCAGTATTTT. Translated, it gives CASSLVVGQGGTDTQYF.

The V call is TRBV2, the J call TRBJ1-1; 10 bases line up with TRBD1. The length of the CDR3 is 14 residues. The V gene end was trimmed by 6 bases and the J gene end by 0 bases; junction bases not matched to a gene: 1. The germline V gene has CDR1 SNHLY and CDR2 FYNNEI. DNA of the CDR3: TGTGCCAGCAGGGGACAGGGGCTGAACACTGAAGCTTTCTTT. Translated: CASRGQGLNTEAFF.

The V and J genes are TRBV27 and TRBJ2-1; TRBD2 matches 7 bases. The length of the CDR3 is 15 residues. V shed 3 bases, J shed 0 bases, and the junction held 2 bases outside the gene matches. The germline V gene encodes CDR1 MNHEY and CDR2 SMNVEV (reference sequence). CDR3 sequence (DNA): TGTGCCAGCAGTTTTGGCGGGAGCTCCTACAATGAGCAGTTCTTC. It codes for CASSFGGSSYNEQFF.

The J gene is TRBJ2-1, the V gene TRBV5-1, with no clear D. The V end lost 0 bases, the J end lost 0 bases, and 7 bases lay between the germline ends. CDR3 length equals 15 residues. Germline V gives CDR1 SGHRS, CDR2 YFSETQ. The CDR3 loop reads CASSLGESSYNEQFF. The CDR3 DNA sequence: TGCGCCAGCAGCTTGGGAGAGAGCTCCTACAATGAGCAGTTCTTC. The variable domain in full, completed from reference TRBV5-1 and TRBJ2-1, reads KAGVTQTPRYLIKTRGQQVTLSCSPISGHRSVSWYQQTPGQGLQFLFEYFSETQRNKGNFPGRFSGRQFSNSRSEMNVSTLELGDSALYLCASSLGESSYNEQFFGPGTRLTVL.

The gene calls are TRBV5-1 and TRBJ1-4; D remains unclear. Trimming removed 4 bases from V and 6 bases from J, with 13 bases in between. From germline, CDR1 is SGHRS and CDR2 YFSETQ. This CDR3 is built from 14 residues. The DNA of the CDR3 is TGCGCCAGCAGCCCACTAGCGGGAGATGAAAAACTGTTTTTT. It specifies CASSPLAGDEKLFF.

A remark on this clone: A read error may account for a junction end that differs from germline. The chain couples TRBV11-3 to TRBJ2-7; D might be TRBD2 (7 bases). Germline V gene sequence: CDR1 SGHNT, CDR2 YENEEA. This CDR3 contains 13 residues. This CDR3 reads CASSVGGEYEQYF. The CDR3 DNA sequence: TGCGCCAGCAGCGTAGGGGGGGAATACGAGCAGTACTTC.

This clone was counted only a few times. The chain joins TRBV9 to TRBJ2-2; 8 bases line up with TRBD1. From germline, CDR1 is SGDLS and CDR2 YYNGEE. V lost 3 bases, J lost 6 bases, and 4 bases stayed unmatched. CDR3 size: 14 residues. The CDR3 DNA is TGTGCCAGCAGCGGCAGGGGGCGATCCGGGGAGCTGTTTTTT. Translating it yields CASSGRGRSGELFF.

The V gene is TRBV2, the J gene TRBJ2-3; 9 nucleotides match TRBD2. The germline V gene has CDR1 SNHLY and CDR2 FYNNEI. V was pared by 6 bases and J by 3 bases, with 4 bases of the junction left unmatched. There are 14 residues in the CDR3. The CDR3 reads CASSLAGVTDTQYF. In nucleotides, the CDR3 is TGTGCCAGCAGCTTAGCGGGAGTTACAGATACGCAGTATTTT.

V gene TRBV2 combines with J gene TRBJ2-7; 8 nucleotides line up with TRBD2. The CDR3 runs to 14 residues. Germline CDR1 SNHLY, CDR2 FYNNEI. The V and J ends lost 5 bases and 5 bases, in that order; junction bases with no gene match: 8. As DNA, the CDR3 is TGTGCCAGCAGTTGGACAAGCGGGAGAAACGAGCAGTACTTC. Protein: CASSWTSGRNEQYF.

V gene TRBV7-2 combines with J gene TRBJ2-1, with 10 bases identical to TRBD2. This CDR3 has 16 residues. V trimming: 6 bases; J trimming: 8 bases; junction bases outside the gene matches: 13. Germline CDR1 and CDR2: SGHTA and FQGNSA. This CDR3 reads CASRSSSGRALDEQFF. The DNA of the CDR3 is TGTGCCAGCAGATCTTCAAGCGGGAGGGCCCTAGATGAGCAGTTCTTC. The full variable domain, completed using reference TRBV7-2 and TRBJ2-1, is GAGVSQSPSNKVTEKGKDVELRCDPISGHTALYWYRQSLGQGLEFLIYFQGNSAPDKSGLPSDRFSAERTGGSVSTLTIQRTQQEDSAVYLCASRSSSGRALDEQFFGPGTRLTVL.

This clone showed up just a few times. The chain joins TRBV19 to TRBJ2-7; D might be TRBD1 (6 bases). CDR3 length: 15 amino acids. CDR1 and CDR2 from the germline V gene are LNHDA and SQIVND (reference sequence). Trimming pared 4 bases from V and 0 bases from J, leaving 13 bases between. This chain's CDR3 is CASSKLGAGSYEQYF. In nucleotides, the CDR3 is TGTGCCAGTAGTAAGTTGGGGGCCGGCTCCTACGAGCAGTACTTC.

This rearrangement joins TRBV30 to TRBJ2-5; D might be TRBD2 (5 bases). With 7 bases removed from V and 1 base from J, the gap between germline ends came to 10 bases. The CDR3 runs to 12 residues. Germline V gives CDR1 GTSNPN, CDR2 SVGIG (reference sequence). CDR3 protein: CASSKTQETQYF. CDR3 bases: TGTGCCTCTAGCAAAACCCAAGAGACCCAGTACTTC.

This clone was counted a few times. CDR3 bases: TGTGCCTTACTAAGCGAGCGGTTTTTCTACGAGCAGTACTTC. This translates into CALLSERFFYEQYF. The rearrangement joins TRBV30 to TRBJ2-7, with D perhaps matching TRBD2 (5 bases). CDR3 length: 14 residues. V gave up 7 bases and J gave up 3 bases, with 19 bases separating them. Germline assignment: CDR1 GTSNPN and CDR2 SVGIG (reference sequence).

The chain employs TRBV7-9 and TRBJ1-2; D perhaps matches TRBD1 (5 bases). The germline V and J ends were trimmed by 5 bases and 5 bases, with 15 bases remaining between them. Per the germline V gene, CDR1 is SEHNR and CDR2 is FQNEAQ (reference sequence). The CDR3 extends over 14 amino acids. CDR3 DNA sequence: TGTGCCAGCAGCCCCGGAGGGGTAGGGTATGGCTACACCTTC. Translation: CASSPGGVGYGYTF.

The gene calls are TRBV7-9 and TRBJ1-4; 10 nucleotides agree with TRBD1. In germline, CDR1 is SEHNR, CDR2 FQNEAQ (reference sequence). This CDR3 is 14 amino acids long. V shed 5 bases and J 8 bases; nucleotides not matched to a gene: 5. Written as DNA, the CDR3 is TGTGCCAGCAGCGCCGGGACAGGGGTAGAAAAACTGTTTTTT. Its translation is CASSAGTGVEKLFF.

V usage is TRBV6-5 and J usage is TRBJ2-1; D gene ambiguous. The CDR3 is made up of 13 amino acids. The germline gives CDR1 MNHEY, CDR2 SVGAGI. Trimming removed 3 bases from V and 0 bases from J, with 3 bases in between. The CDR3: CASSYSSYNEQFF. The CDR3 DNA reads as TGTGCCAGCAGTTATAGCTCCTACAATGAGCAGTTCTTC.

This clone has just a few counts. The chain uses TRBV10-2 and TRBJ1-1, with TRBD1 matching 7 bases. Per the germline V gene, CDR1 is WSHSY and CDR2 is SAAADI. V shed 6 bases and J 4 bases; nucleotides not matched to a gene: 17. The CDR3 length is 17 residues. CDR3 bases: TGCGCCAGCAGCGACCTCTTCGGACAGGAAAGAGGCACTGAAGCTTTCTTT. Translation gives CASSDLFGQERGTEAFF.